This T cell receptor beta chain was recovered during a study of brain T cells in children with intractable seizures (dated by TCRdb to the early 2020s). Broadly, across the study: A NanoString immunology panel was first used to screen resected brain tissue from nearly 55 pediatric epilepsy surgery cases for immune gene transcripts. About 70% of the 12 selected surgery cases also had pre-surgery blood sequenced, which left four cases with brain tissue only. General study outcomes and caveats: Viral specificity was inferred only from CDR3 sequence similarity, and patients' HCMV serostatus was unknown. Because sequencing depth was different between pre-surgery and post-surgery blood, clones absent from the pre-surgery sample may reflect undersampling.

TCR beta chain sequences were generated from genomic DNA using the immunoSEQ assay. The source study handled its data this way. Any CDR3 sequence that did not begin with the conserved framework cysteine at position 104 was removed by hand. To get clonality, the normalized Shannon's Diversity Index was subtracted from one, giving values from 0 (maximal diversity) to 1 (oligoclonal). Chi-squared comparison-of-proportions tests were used to check whether the frequency of the same CDR3 differed between samples, for example brain versus blood. Public clonotypes were found by searching immuneACCESS, and the VDJdb browser was used to assess similarity to known antiviral clonotypes. Here the immuneACCESS table is served through TCRdb, limited to in-frame sequences with V and J called. Missing clones are a known gap in these copies; in checked studies unresolved V genes cover under half, and the rest lacks a known reason. V, J and clone size were drawn from that table, and D and trimming were deduced from the DNA. This sample holds about 340,000 clones; 93% were observed only once. Jointly, the top ten make up about 5.8% of the sample.

On this clone: Its recognized antigen is unknown. It has no much larger one-base neighbor in the sample; base qualities were not kept.

The sample's time point, from its label and the paper: blood from clinic visit 5 months post-surgery; TSC patient then seizure free. The surgery cases showing the highest brain T cell transcript signatures were chosen for TCR beta chain sequencing of brain tissue and, when available, of blood. Before surgery, the patients had been given at least one anti-epileptic drug. The TCR-sequenced patients were children whose drug-resistant epilepsy was caused by tuberous sclerosis complex, focal cortical dysplasia, Rasmussen encephalitis or hemimegalencephaly. The Monarch genomic DNA purification kit was used to extract bulk genomic DNA from unsorted brain tissue and from whole blood. The TCR comes from a boy under two years old with tuberous sclerosis and intractable seizures. The starting material was peripheral blood, obtained about 5 months after surgery.

The DNA is as follows: TGTGCCAGCAGTCCCGGAACCCCCTATGGCTACACCTTC. Its translation reads: CASSPGTPYGYTF. The V and J genes are TRBV7-2 and TRBJ1-2, with no confident D gene call. The CDR3 runs 13 amino acids, cysteine and phenylalanine included. CDR3 DNA is the only sequence kept; it has 39 bases, read in frame from the first base. V is clipped by 6 bases and J by 4 bases, and the sequence between their germline boundaries is 12 bases long. CDR1 and CDR2, per the germline V gene, are SGHTA and FQGNSA.